This TCR beta chain stems from a study of T cells in localized non-small cell lung cancer. General study findings and limits: Maximal T cell clonality occurred in uninvolved adjacent lung, with tumor ranking below it.

About this clone: Its target is not known.

The table came from immunoSEQ multiplex PCR; TCRdb's copy has only in-frame clones and leaves some out. Here the sample spans under 75,000 clones, about 86% being singletons. The CDR3 totals 15 residues. V lost 8 bases, J lost 2 bases, and 9 bases stayed unmatched. Germline V CDR1 and CDR2: SEHNR, FQNEAQ (reference sequence). This receptor was identified in a male donor aged 60 or over with stage III squamous cell lung carcinoma. The sequencing here drew on peripheral blood, taken before any cancer treatment. The gene calls are TRBV7-9 and TRBJ2-5, with TRBD2 identical over 9 bases. CDR3 in amino acids: CASSRLAVFQETQYF. The CDR3 DNA sequence: TGTGCCAGCTCCCGACTAGCGGTTTTTCAAGAGACCCAGTACTTC.